The 23 T cell receptor beta chains presented below share a single source sample, sequenced in a study of T cell repertoires in aging, cancer and after chemotherapy. TCR beta rearrangements were amplified from peripheral blood genomic DNA. TRB rearrangements spanning V, D and J were amplified using mixed TRB-A/B primers. One entry per CDR3 protein, called by TCRdb with MiXCR from the multiplex PCR reads. The sample has about 13,000 distinct CDR3 sequences, approximately 24% seen once. The sequencing input was blood. The origin of the receptors is a human donor in good health.

Sample share makes this clonotype medium-sized. V usage is TRBV7-9 and J usage is TRBJ1-4, with a possible D match to TRBD1 (6 bases). Germline loops: CDR1 SEHNR, CDR2 FQNEAQ (reference sequence). This CDR3 region has 16 residues. Between the trimmed V and J ends, which lost 0 bases and 5 bases, there was a span of 13 bases. As DNA, the CDR3 is TGTGCCAGCAGCTTAGCGGGGGCAGCACCGAATGAAAAACTGTTTTTT. It specifies CASSLAGAAPNEKLFF. The whole variable domain, remainder taken from reference TRBV7-9 and TRBJ1-4, is DTGVSQNPRHKITKRGQNVTFRCDPISEHNRLYWYRQTLGQGPEFLTYFQNEAQLEKSRLLSDRFSAERPKGSFSTLEIQRTEQGDSAMYLCASSLAGAAPNEKLFFGSGTQLSVL.

This clonotype was seen a few times. The CDR3: CAIRPTGVDEQYV. The CDR3 region has the DNA TGTGCCATCAGGCCCACAGGGGTCGACGAGCAGTACGTC. The V gene is TRBV10-3, the J gene TRBJ2-7; 7 bases map to TRBD1. Losses at the gene ends were 6 bases for V and 5 bases for J; bases not matched to a gene: 7. CDR1 is ENHRY and CDR2 is SYGVKD in the germline V gene. This CDR3 spans 13 amino acids.

This clonotype is labeled as medium-sized. The chain is built from TRBV29-1 and TRBJ2-2, with D perhaps matching TRBD1 (5 bases). The CDR3 runs to 15 residues. V lost 3 bases and J 0 bases, leaving 11 bases between the germline ends. Germline CDR1 and CDR2: SQVTM and ANQGSEA. The CDR3 region has the DNA TGCAGCGTTGATTTAACAGGAACGAACACCGGGGAGCTGTTTTTT. This codes for CSVDLTGTNTGELFF.

V is TRBV13 and J is TRBJ2-2; D is unresolved. V lost 6 bases and J lost 1, with 15 bases in between. The CDR3 has 16 amino acids. The germline gives CDR1 PRHDT, CDR2 FYEKMQ (reference sequence). CDR3 nucleotide sequence: TGTGCCAGCAGTAGACTCGGAGCTGGGAACACCGGGGAGCTGTTTTTT. Translating gives CASSRLGAGNTGELFF.

The table lists this clonotype with a few counts. The V gene is TRBV20-1, the J gene TRBJ2-3; 11 nucleotides agree with TRBD1. The CDR3 length is 13 residues. CDR1 is DFQATT and CDR2 is SNEGSKA in the germline V gene (reference sequence). The trim removed 6 bases at V and 4 bases at J, leaving 3 bases unmatched. CDR3 sequence: CSARTGGADTQYF. The CDR3 DNA sequence: TGCAGTGCCCGGACAGGGGGCGCAGATACGCAGTATTTT.

The chain employs TRBV19 and TRBJ1-5; TRBD1 aligns across 9 bases. The CDR3 covers 16 residues. Germline CDR1 reads LNHDA; CDR2 reads SQIVND (reference sequence). The V segment lost 6 bases and the J segment 5 bases; nucleotides outside the gene matches: 11. The CDR3 DNA reads as TGTGCCAGTAGCACCGCCGGGACAGGGTATTATCAGCCCCAGCATTTT. As protein: CASSTAGTGYYQPQHF.

This sequence joins TRBV11-2 and TRBJ1-2; perhaps TRBD1 as D (5 bases). V was cut by 6 bases and J by 5 bases, with 13 bases left in between. The CDR3 has 13 amino acids. From germline, CDR1 is SGHAT and CDR2 FQNNGV. CDR3 DNA: TGTGCCAGCAGTTTCGACAGCGGTTATGGCTACACCTTC. Translated, it gives CASSFDSGYGYTF.

V is TRBV11-1 and J is TRBJ2-3; 9 bases agree with TRBD1. Germline-derived CDR1 and CDR2 are SGHAT and FQDESV (reference sequence). This CDR3 region has 16 residues. Trimming took 1 base from V and 2 from J; bases not matched to a gene: 4. CDR3 protein: CASSLGQGGNTDTQYF. The CDR3 region has the DNA TGTGCCAGCAGCTTAGGACAGGGGGGAAACACAGATACGCAGTATTTT.

This clonotype is categorized as medium-sized. The chain is built from TRBV7-9 and TRBJ1-3; the D is unclear. This CDR3 is 14 amino acids long. V was pared by 4 bases and J by 2 bases, with 9 bases between. In germline, CDR1 is SEHNR, CDR2 FQNEAQ (reference sequence). DNA for the CDR3: TGTGCCAGCAGCTCCCCCCGGCCTGGAAACACCATATATTTT. Its translation is CASSSPRPGNTIYF.

This clonotype was detected a few times. J is TRBJ2-5 and V is TRBV7-9; D gene unclear. Germline lookup yields CDR1 SEHNR and CDR2 FQNEAQ (reference sequence). The V and J ends lost 2 bases and 1 base respectively, with 5 bases between them. CDR3 length: 13 residues. As DNA, the CDR3 is TGTGCCAGCAGCTTAAGGTCCCAAGAGACCCAGTACTTC. This encodes CASSLRSQETQYF.

This clonotype appeared a few times. V is TRBV6-1 and J is TRBJ2-3, with 16 bases identical to TRBD2. V was clipped by 7 bases and J by 6 bases; unmatched bases: 10. The germline gives CDR1 MNHNS, CDR2 SASEGT. The length of the CDR3 is 17 residues. CDR3: CASNAGTSGGAWDTQYF. The CDR3 nucleotides read TGTGCCAGCAATGCCGGGACTAGCGGGGGGGCATGGGATACGCAGTATTTT.

This chain joins TRBV6-6 and TRBJ1-2, with 7 bases identical to TRBD1. Germline V CDR1 and CDR2: MNHNY, SVGAGI (reference sequence). This CDR3 comprises 14 residues. V shed 2 bases and J 7 bases; nucleotides not matched to a gene: 7. The DNA of the CDR3 is TGTGCCAGCAGTTACCGGACAGGCCAGATTGGCTACACCTTC. Its protein product is CASSYRTGQIGYTF.

The chain joins TRBV20-1 to TRBJ2-3; 10 bases align to TRBD1. The V gene's germline CDR1 is DFQATT and CDR2 SNEGSKA (reference sequence). After removal of 4 bases from V and 3 bases from J, the junction contained 7 bases not matched to a gene. The CDR3 extends over 15 amino acids. CDR3 loop: CSATDRGRRTDTQYF. The CDR3 DNA sequence: TGCAGTGCTACAGACAGGGGGCGAAGGACAGATACGCAGTATTTT.

In its sample, this clonotype was seen a few times. The chain couples TRBV7-9 to TRBJ2-1; a weak D match, TRBD1 (7 bases). The CDR3 sequence is 14 residues long. Trimming took off 5 bases at V and 5 bases at J, with 13 bases between the two ends. Germline CDR1 reads SEHNR; CDR2 reads FQNEAQ (reference sequence). The CDR3 nucleotides read TGTGCCAGCAGCCCCTCCAGGGGGGACAATGAGCAGTTCTTC. Residues: CASSPSRGDNEQFF.

This clonotype was detected only a few times. The CDR3: CASSEGTGYDIQYF. As DNA, the CDR3 is TGTGCCAGCAGCGAAGGGACAGGCTATGACATTCAGTACTTC. This chain uses TRBV5-5 with TRBJ2-4; 8 positions match TRBD1. Germline values: CDR1 SGHKS, CDR2 YYEKEE (reference sequence). This CDR3 region has 14 residues. The junction had 8 bases not matched to a gene; V was cut back by 4 bases and J by 8 bases.

This chain joins TRBV6-2 or TRBV6-3 and TRBJ2-5, with TRBD2 matching 9 bases. CDR1 and CDR2 from the germline V gene are MNHEY and SVGEGT. Trimming at V came to 0 bases and at J to 4 bases, leaving 0 bases not matched to a gene. CDR3 length: 14 amino acids. CDR3 bases: TGTGCCAGCAGTTACTCTAGCGGGGGAGAGACCCAGTACTTC. It translates to CASSYSSGGETQYF.

CDR3 sequence (DNA): TGTGCCAGCAGAATAGCGGGGGGGCCCCCTTCCTCCTACAATGAGCAGTTCTTC. Amino acid sequence: CASRIAGGPPSSYNEQFF. The chain is built from TRBV6-6 and TRBJ2-1; 11 bases fit TRBD2. V shed 6 bases, J shed 0 bases, and the junction held 10 bases outside the gene matches. The length of the CDR3 is 18 residues. From germline, CDR1 is MNHNY and CDR2 SVGAGI (reference sequence).

By sample share, this clonotype is medium-sized. This chain joins TRBV19 and TRBJ2-7; 7 bases are shared with TRBD1. This CDR3 is 13 amino acids long. From germline, CDR1 is LNHDA and CDR2 SQIVND (reference sequence). V lost 4 bases, J lost 3 bases, and 3 bases stayed unmatched. CDR3 sequence: CASSTRTGYEQYF. Here the CDR3 DNA reads TGTGCCAGTAGTACCCGGACAGGCTACGAGCAGTACTTC. The whole variable domain, filled in from reference TRBV19 and TRBJ2-7, reads DGGITQSPKYLFRKEGQNVTLSCEQNLNHDAMYWYRQDPGQGLRLIYYSQIVNDFQKGDIAEGYSVSREKKESFPLTVTSAQKNPTAFYLCASSTRTGYEQYFGPGTRLTVT.

The chain carries TRBV6-1 and TRBJ1-2; D is unclear. The CDR3 loop spans 11 amino acids. Looked up from germline, CDR1 is MNHNS and CDR2 is SASEGT. The V gene lost 4 bases and the J gene lost 8 bases, with 8 bases spanning the gap. CDR3 residues: CASSAGSGYTF. CDR3 coding DNA: TGTGCCAGCAGTGCTGGGTCAGGCTACACCTTC.

This clonotype has a handful of counts. This chain uses TRBV5-4 with TRBJ2-1; 11 nucleotides match TRBD1. The CDR3 totals 15 residues. Germline V gene sequence: CDR1 SGHNT, CDR2 YYREEE (reference sequence). V shed 1 base and J 7 bases; nucleotides not matched to a gene: 4. Here the CDR3 reads CASSLYGQGANEQFF. Written as DNA, the CDR3 is TGTGCCAGCAGCTTGTATGGACAGGGGGCGAATGAGCAGTTCTTC. The whole variable domain, filled in from reference TRBV5-4 and TRBJ2-1, reads ETGVTQSPTHLIKTRGQQVTLRCSSQSGHNTVSWYQQALGQGPQFIFQYYREEENGRGNFPPRFSGLQFPNYSSELNVNALELDDSALYLCASSLYGQGANEQFFGPGTRLTVL.

The chain recombines TRBV30 with TRBJ1-4; D call uncertain. The ends were cut back, 0 bases at V and 7 bases at J, with 6 bases in the middle. This CDR3 region has 12 residues. Germline assignment: CDR1 GTSNPN and CDR2 SVGIG (reference sequence). CDR3 bases: TGTGCCTGGAGTGTACTACGTGAAAAACTGTTTTTT. This codes for CAWSVLREKLFF.

The J gene is TRBJ2-1, the V gene TRBV4-1; 10 bases line up with TRBD2. V was pared by 0 bases and J by 4 bases, with 0 bases of the junction left unmatched. The CDR3 loop spans 15 amino acids. CDR1 and CDR2 (germline): MGHRA, YSYEKL. CDR3 coding DNA: TGCGCCAGCAGCCAAGAGACTAGCGGGTACAATGAGCAGTTCTTC. This translates into CASSQETSGYNEQFF.

This clonotype qualifies as medium-sized. The genes are TRBV20-1 and TRBJ1-6, with a possible D match to TRBD1 (5 bases). CDR1 is DFQATT, CDR2 SNEGSKA, per germline (reference sequence). The CDR3 is 13 residues long. Trimming cost V 5 bases and J 7 bases, with 12 bases left between them. CDR3 in DNA: TGCAGTGCTTCTGACAGAGCAAATTCACCCCTCCACTTT. It yields the protein CSASDRANSPLHF.